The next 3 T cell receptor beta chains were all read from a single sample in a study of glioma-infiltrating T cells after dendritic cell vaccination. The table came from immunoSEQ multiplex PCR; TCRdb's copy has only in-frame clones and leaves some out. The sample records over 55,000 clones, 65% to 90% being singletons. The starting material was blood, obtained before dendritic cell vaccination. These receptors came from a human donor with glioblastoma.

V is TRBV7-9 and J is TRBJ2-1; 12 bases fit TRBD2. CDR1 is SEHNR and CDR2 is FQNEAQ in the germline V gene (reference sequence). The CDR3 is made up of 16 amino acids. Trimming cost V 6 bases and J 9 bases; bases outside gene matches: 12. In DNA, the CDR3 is TGTGCCAGCAGGGGACCTAGCGGGGGGGCCGGTCCTGAGCAGTTCTTC. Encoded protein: CASRGPSGGAGPEQFF.

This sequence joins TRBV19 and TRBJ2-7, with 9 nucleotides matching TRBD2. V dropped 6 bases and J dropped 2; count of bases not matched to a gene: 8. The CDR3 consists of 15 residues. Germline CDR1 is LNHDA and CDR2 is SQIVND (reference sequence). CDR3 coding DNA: TGTGCCAGTAGCACTCGTAGCGGGGGCCCCTACGAGCAGTACTTC. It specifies CASSTRSGGPYEQYF.

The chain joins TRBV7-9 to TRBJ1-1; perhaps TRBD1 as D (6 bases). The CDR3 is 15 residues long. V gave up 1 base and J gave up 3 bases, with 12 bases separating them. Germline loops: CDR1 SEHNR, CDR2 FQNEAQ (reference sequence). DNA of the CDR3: TGTGCCAGCAGCTTAGGGCTGGGGGCTGACACTGAAGCTTTCTTT. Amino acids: CASSLGLGADTEAFF.